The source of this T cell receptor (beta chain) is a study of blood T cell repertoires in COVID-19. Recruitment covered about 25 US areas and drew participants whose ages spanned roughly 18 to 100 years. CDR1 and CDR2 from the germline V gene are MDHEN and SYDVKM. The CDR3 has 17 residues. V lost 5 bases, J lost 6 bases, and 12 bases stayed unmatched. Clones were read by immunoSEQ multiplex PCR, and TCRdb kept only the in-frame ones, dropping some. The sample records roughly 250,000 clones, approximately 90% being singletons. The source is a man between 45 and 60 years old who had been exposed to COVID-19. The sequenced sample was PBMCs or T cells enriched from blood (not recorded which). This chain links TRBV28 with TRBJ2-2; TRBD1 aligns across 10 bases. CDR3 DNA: TGTGCCAGCAGTACCCTAGCCAGACAGGGGGCGGCCGGGGAGCTGTTTTTT. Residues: CASSTLARQGAAGELFF.